Given below is one T cell receptor (beta chain) in context. Its target is not known. The entry originates in a study of shared clonotypes between healthy human individuals. As for the study in general: Donors had three CD4 naive, three CD4 memory, two CD8 naive and one CD8 memory plate apiece.

Study-level points and caveats: Naive subsets tended to show greater estimated richness than memory subsets. Clonotype sharing across donors was expected to vary with sequencing depth. Limitation of the genetic and exposure-history diversity represented came from the few donors.

Losses at the gene ends were 1 base for V and 8 bases for J; bases not matched to a gene: 4. This CDR3 spans 13 amino acids. The V gene's germline CDR1 is SGHDN and CDR2 FVKESK. Data came from immunoSEQ multiplex PCR; TCRdb stores just in-frame clones and leaves some out. The sample holds about a million clones; around four fifths are singletons and the top ten take about 1.4%. The J gene is TRBJ1-1, the V gene TRBV14; 7 bases line up with TRBD1. Sequenced input: memory CD4+ T cells sorted from blood. Subset in this sample: CD45RA-negative fraction. The clonotype originates from a man between 18 and 35 years old in good health. The CDR3 region has the DNA TGTGCCAGCAGCCAAGGGGCAGGGGGGGAAGCTTTCTTT. The encoded protein is CASSQGAGGEAFF.